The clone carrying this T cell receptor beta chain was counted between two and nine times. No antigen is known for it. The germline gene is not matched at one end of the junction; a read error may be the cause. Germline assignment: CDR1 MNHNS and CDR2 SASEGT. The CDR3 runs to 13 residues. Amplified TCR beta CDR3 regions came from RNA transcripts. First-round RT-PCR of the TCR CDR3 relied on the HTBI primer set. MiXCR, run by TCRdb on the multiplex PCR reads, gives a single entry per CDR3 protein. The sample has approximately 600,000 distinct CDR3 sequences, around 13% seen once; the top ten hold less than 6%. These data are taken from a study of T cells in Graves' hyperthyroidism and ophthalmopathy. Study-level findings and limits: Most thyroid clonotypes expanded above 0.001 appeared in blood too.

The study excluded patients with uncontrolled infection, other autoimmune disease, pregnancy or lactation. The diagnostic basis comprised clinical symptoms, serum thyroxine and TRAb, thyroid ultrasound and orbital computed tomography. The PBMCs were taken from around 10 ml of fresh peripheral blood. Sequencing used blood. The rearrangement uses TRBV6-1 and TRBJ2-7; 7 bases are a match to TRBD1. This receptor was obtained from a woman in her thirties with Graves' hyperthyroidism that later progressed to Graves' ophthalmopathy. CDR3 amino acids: CASSETGTYEQHF. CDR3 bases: TGTGCCAGCAGTGAGACAGGGACCTACGAGCAGCACTTC.